These 22 T cell receptor beta chains were all obtained from the same sample, sequenced in a study of T-cell reconstitution after alpha-beta-depleted transplantation in children. Construction of the TCRbeta library involved unique molecular identifiers. TCRdb reanalysed the PCR reads using MiXCR and keeps one entry per CDR3 protein. The sample carries around 450,000 distinct CDR3 sequences, 15% to 20% recorded once. This specimen was PBMCs, mostly from graft donor cells, taken 360 days after TCRalphabeta/CD19-depleted stem cell transplant. The receptor set was obtained from a boy under two years old who had a stem cell transplant for Wiskott-Aldrich syndrome, so the T cells may come from the graft donor.

The chain couples TRBV7-9 to TRBJ2-2, with 9 positions matching TRBD2. The CDR3 consists of 17 residues. Per germline, CDR1 SEHNR and CDR2 FQNEAQ (reference sequence). V lost 0 bases and J lost 8; bases outside the gene matches: 10. DNA of the CDR3: TGTGCCAGCAGCTTAGCCCGTCCGGCTAGCGGGATAGGGGAGCTGTTTTTT. Protein product: CASSLARPASGIGELFF.

In this sample, this clonotype turned up many times. The chain couples TRBV12-3 or TRBV12-4 to TRBJ2-3; D is possibly TRBD2 (7 bases). V was clipped by 3 bases and J by 5 bases, with 15 bases between them. This CDR3 is built from 15 residues. In DNA form, the CDR3 reads TGTGCCAGCAGTTTTGGGGGGGCCCGTAGAGATACGCAGTATTTT. Protein sequence: CASSFGGARRDTQYF.

The rearrangement joins TRBV13 to TRBJ2-1; D tentatively fits TRBD1 or TRBD2 (6 bases each). CDR1 PRHDT and CDR2 FYEKMQ come from the germline V gene (reference sequence). V lost 0 bases and J lost 12, with 12 bases in between. This CDR3 has 13 residues. This chain's CDR3 is CASSLGEGGGQFF. The CDR3 DNA sequence: TGTGCCAGCAGCTTAGGAGAAGGGGGAGGGCAGTTCTTC.

The chain combines TRBV5-1 with TRBJ2-4, with D possibly TRBD1 on 6 matching bases. The CDR3 is 14 residues long. Trimming stripped 4 bases from V and 5 bases from J, with 13 bases between. Germline V gene sequence: CDR1 SGHRS, CDR2 YFSETQ. DNA for the CDR3: TGCGCCAGCAGCCCTAGGGGGAAGCAAAACATTCAGTACTTC. Protein sequence: CASSPRGKQNIQYF. Variable domain in full (rest from reference TRBV5-1 and TRBJ2-4): KAGVTQTPRYLIKTRGQQVTLSCSPISGHRSVSWYQQTPGQGLQFLFEYFSETQRNKGNFPGRFSGRQFSNSRSEMNVSTLELGDSALYLCASSPRGKQNIQYFGAGTRLSVL.

This clonotype was seen only a few times. The chain links TRBV20-1 to TRBJ1-5; 8 bases fit TRBD1. Trimming removed 6 bases from V and 5 bases from J; junction bases left unmatched: 9. The CDR3 spans 14 residues. Per germline, CDR1 DFQATT and CDR2 SNEGSKA (reference sequence). The CDR3 nucleotides read TGCAGTGCACCTACAGGGGGATTAGATCAGCCCCAGCATTTT. This translates into CSAPTGGLDQPQHF.

This clonotype was picked up a small number of times. This chain joins TRBV7-9 and TRBJ1-3, with D perhaps TRBD1 (5 bases). This CDR3 region has 15 residues. Trimming took off 3 bases at V and 4 bases at J, with 13 bases between the two ends. Per germline, CDR1 SEHNR and CDR2 FQNEAQ (reference sequence). CDR3 protein: CASSFSGNRGNTIYF. The CDR3 DNA is TGTGCCAGCAGCTTTTCAGGGAATAGAGGAAACACCATATATTTT.

J is TRBJ2-2 and V is TRBV7-9; no firm D call. Germline CDR1 is SEHNR and CDR2 is FQNEAQ (reference sequence). Trimming stripped 1 base from V and 2 bases from J, with 11 bases between. The CDR3 spans 16 residues. The chain's CDR3 is CASSLGSGINTGELFF. CDR3 sequence (DNA): TGTGCCAGCAGCTTAGGGTCCGGAATAAACACCGGGGAGCTGTTTTTT.

This chain connects TRBV15 to TRBJ1-5; D remains ambiguous. CDR3 length: 16 residues. CDR1 is LNHNV and CDR2 is YYDKDF in the germline V gene (reference sequence). The germline V and J ends were trimmed by 8 bases and 4 bases, with 21 bases remaining between them. CDR3 nucleotides: TGTGCCACCCAAGACCAGATCTTCCAGGCTAATCAGCCCCAGCATTTT. Translating it yields CATQDQIFQANQPQHF.

This clonotype was observed many times. The chain carries TRBV28 and TRBJ1-5; perhaps TRBD1 as D (6 bases). The germline V and J ends were trimmed by 2 bases and 1 base, with 18 bases remaining between them. CDR1 is MDHEN, CDR2 SYDVKM, per germline. The CDR3 consists of 18 residues. The CDR3: CASSLEDQGHQSNQPQHF. The DNA for the CDR3 is TGTGCCAGCAGTTTAGAGGACCAGGGACACCAAAGCAATCAGCCCCAGCATTTT. Full variable domain (rest looked up from reference TRBV28 and TRBJ1-5): DVKVTQSSRYLVKRTGEKVFLECVQDMDHENMFWYRQDPGLGLRLIYFSYDVKMKEKGDIPEGYSVSREKKERFSLILESASTNQTSMYLCASSLEDQGHQSNQPQHFGDGTRLSIL.

The chain employs TRBV12-3 or TRBV12-4 and TRBJ1-5; no firm D call. V was shortened by 2 bases and J by 0 bases, with 8 bases between the two germline ends. CDR3 length equals 15 residues. The CDR3 protein is CASSLSLRSNQPQHF. The DNA for the CDR3 is TGTGCCAGCAGTTTAAGTCTTCGTAGCAATCAGCCCCAGCATTTT.

Many counts were recorded for this clonotype. This rearrangement joins TRBV10-3 to TRBJ1-5, with D maybe TRBD1 (6 bases). The germline V gene has CDR1 ENHRY and CDR2 SYGVKD. The V gene lost 2 bases and the J gene lost 5 bases, with 13 bases spanning the gap. The CDR3 covers 15 residues. CDR3 sequence reads: CAISEPERGDQPQHF. The CDR3 DNA follows: TGTGCCATCAGTGAGCCCGAAAGGGGGGATCAGCCCCAGCATTTT.

The chain combines TRBV11-1 with TRBJ2-1, with TRBD2 identical over 9 bases. The CDR3 is 18 amino acids. The trim removed 5 bases at V and 0 bases at J, leaving 11 bases unmatched. Germline loops: CDR1 SGHAT, CDR2 FQDESV (reference sequence). The CDR3 loop reads CASSPGLAWPSSYNEQFF. The CDR3 DNA is TGTGCCAGCAGCCCTGGACTAGCGTGGCCTAGCTCCTACAATGAGCAGTTCTTC.

A few counts support this clonotype. The gene calls are TRBV7-9 and TRBJ2-7; TRBD2 matches at 8 bases. CDR1 and CDR2 from the germline V gene are SEHNR and FQNEAQ (reference sequence). This CDR3 contains 17 residues. Germline trimming cut 3 bases from V and 2 bases from J; bases unmatched to any gene: 12. In DNA, the CDR3 is TGTGCCAGCAGCTTCCCAAGTGGGGGGACTAGGCCCTACGAGCAGTACTTC. Translated: CASSFPSGGTRPYEQYF.

This clonotype was counted many times. The chain is built from TRBV5-1 and TRBJ2-3, with D unresolved. The V end was cut by 2 bases, the J end by 5 bases, with 3 bases between. The CDR3 is made up of 11 amino acids. Germline-derived CDR1 and CDR2 are SGHRS and YFSETQ. The CDR3: CASSLLDTQYF. DNA of the CDR3: TGCGCCAGCAGCTTACTAGATACGCAGTATTTT.

This clonotype came up many times. The limits of the CDR3 on the DNA are not certain, so only TCRdb's listed CDR3 is given. The chain has TRBV12-3 or TRBV12-4 and TRBJ2-7; the table assigns TRBD2, which was not confirmed against the DNA. The CDR3 region is 14 residues in length, termini included. The CDR3: CASSFLAGPYEQYF.

The chain employs TRBV7-9 and TRBJ2-7; no reliable D call. Germline values: CDR1 SEHNR, CDR2 FQNEAQ (reference sequence). This CDR3 is built from 14 residues. Trimming shortened V by 1 base and J by 6 bases, and 13 bases separated the two germline ends. The CDR3 spells CASSLVTPFGEQYF. The CDR3 nucleotides read TGTGCCAGCAGCTTAGTAACCCCCTTTGGCGAGCAGTACTTC.

The chain is built from TRBV10-3 and TRBJ2-7; TRBD1 matches 10 bases. The CDR3 has 14 amino acids. CDR1 and CDR2 (germline): ENHRY, SYGVKD. V gave up 6 bases and J gave up 7 bases; unmatched junction bases: 9. The CDR3 here is CAIRPGQGRREQYF. CDR3 coding DNA: TGTGCCATCAGACCGGGACAGGGGCGCCGGGAGCAGTACTTC.

V usage is TRBV18 and J usage is TRBJ2-7; the D is unclear. V lost 2 bases, J lost 2 bases, and 10 bases lay in between. The CDR3 covers 14 residues. The germline V gene encodes CDR1 KGHSH and CDR2 LQKENI. The CDR3 DNA is TGTGCCAGCTCACCATTACAGAATCCCTACGAGCAGTACTTC. Its translation is CASSPLQNPYEQYF.

The rearrangement uses TRBV28 and TRBJ2-3, with 10 bases aligning to TRBD2. Germline V lookup: CDR1 MDHEN, CDR2 SYDVKM. V dropped 5 bases and J dropped 5; count of bases not matched to a gene: 10. The CDR3 spans 16 residues. The CDR3 protein is CASSHQRGGPKDTQYF. In nucleotides, the CDR3 is TGTGCCAGCAGTCACCAGCGGGGGGGCCCCAAAGATACGCAGTATTTT.

This clonotype has a count of ten or more. The genes are TRBV5-1 and TRBJ2-7; TRBD2 is a possible D gene (6 bases). This CDR3 spans 17 amino acids. The germline V gene encodes CDR1 SGHRS and CDR2 YFSETQ. Trimming removed 2 bases at V and 2 bases at J, with 20 bases between. DNA of the CDR3: TGCGCCAGCAGCTTTGGACTATTAAGACAGCTTCCCTACGAGCAGTACTTC. Protein sequence: CASSFGLLRQLPYEQYF.

This chain uses TRBV5-1 with TRBJ2-5; D is ambiguous. Trimming stripped 2 bases from V and 3 bases from J, with 11 bases between. The CDR3 spans 14 residues. The germline V gene has CDR1 SGHRS and CDR2 YFSETQ. This CDR3 is CASSFGQPEETQYF. The CDR3 nucleotides read TGCGCCAGCAGCTTCGGCCAGCCTGAAGAGACCCAGTACTTC.

Relative to its sample, this clonotype is medium-sized. The chain couples TRBV16 to TRBJ2-7, with 7 bases lining up with TRBD2. The trim removed 6 bases at V and 6 bases at J, leaving 2 bases unmatched. The CDR3 is 11 residues long. Per the germline V gene, CDR1 is KGHSY and CDR2 is FQNENV. The CDR3 loop is CASRAGREQYF. Here the CDR3 DNA reads TGTGCCAGCAGAGCGGGGCGCGAGCAGTACTTC.